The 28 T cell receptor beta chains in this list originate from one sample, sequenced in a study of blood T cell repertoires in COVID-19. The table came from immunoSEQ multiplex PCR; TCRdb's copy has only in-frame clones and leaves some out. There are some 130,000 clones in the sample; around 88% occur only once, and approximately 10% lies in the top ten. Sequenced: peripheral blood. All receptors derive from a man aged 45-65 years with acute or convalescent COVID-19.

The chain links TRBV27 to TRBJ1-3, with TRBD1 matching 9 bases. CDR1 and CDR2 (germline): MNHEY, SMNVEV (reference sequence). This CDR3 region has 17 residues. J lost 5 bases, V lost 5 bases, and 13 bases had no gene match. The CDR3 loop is CASSPNARDRVRNTIYF. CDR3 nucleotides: TGTGCCAGCAGTCCTAATGCACGGGACAGGGTGAGAAACACCATATATTTT.

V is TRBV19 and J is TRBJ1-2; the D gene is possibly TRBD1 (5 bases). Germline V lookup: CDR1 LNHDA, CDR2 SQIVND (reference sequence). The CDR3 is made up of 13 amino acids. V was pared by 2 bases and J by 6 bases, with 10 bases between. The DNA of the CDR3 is TGTGCCAGTAGTATATGGCAGGGTGATGGCTACACCTTC. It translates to CASSIWQGDGYTF. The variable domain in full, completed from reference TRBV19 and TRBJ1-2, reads DGGITQSPKYLFRKEGQNVTLSCEQNLNHDAMYWYRQDPGQGLRLIYYSQIVNDFQKGDIAEGYSVSREKKESFPLTVTSAQKNPTAFYLCASSIWQGDGYTFGSGTRLTVV.

In DNA form, the CDR3 reads TGTGCCACTTCCTTGGACAGCCCCACGGGACGAGACACCTTC. It codes for CATSLDSPTGRDTF. The V call is TRBV6-5, the J call TRBJ1-2; possibly TRBD1 for D (6 bases). V shed 10 bases and J shed 12 bases, with 27 bases lying between them. The germline V gene has CDR1 MNHEY and CDR2 SVGAGI. The CDR3 has 14 amino acids.

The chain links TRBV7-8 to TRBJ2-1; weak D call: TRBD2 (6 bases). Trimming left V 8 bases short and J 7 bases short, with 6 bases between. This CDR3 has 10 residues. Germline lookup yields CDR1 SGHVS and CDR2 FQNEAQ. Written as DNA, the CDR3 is TGTGCCAGCCGGGGGAATGAGCAGTTCTTC. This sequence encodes CASRGNEQFF.

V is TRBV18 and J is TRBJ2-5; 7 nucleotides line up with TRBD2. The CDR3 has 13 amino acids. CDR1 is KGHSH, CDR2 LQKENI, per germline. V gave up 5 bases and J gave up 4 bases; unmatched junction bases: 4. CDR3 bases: TGTGCCAGCTCAGCACTAGCGTTAGAGACCCAGTACTTC. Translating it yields CASSALALETQYF.

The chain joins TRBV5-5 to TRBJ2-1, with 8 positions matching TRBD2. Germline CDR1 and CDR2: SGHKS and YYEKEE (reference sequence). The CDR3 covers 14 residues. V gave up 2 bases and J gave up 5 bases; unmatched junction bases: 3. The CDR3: CASSFTSGHNEQFF. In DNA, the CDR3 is TGTGCCAGCAGCTTTACTAGCGGCCACAATGAGCAGTTCTTC.

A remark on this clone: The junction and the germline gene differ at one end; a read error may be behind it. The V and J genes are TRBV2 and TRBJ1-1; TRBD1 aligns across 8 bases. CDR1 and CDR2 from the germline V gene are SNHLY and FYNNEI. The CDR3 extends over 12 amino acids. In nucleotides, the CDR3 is TGTGCCAGCAGTGATGGGGGACAGGTTTCCCCCTTT. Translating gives CASSDGGQVSPF. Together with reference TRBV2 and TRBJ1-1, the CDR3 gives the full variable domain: EPEVTQTPSHQVTQMGQEVILRCVPISNHLYFYWYRQILGQKVEFLVSFYNNEISEKSEIFDDQFSVERPDGSNFTLKIRSTKLEDSAMYFCASSDGGQVSPFGQGTRLTVV.

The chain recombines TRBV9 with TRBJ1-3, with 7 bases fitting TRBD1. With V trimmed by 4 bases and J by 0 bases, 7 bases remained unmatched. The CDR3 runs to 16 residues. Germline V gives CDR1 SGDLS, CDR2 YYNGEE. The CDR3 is CASSTRQGGSGNTIYF. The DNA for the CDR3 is TGTGCCAGCAGCACCCGACAGGGAGGCTCTGGAAACACCATATATTTT.

In DNA, the CDR3 is TGTGCCAGCAGTTTTCACAGTAACTATGGCTACACCTTC. Translating gives CASSFHSNYGYTF. V is TRBV12-3 or TRBV12-4 and J is TRBJ1-2; D unclear. V was cut by 3 bases and J by 1 base, with 6 bases left in between. This CDR3 contains 13 residues.

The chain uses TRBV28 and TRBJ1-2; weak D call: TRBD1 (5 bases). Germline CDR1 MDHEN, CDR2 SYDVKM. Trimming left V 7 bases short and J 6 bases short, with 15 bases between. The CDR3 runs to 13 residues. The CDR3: CASNARDLNGYTF. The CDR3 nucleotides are TGTGCCAGCAATGCCAGGGATTTGAATGGCTACACCTTC.

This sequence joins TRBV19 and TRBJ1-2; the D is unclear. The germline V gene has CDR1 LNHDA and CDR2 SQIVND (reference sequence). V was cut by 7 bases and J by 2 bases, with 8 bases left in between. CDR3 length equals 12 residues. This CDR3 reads CASTRENYGYTF. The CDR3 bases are TGTGCCAGTACGAGGGAAAACTATGGCTACACCTTC.

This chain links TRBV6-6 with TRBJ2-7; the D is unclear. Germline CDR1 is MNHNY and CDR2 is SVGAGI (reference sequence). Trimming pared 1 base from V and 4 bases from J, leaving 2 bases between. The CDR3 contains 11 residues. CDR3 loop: CASSYLYEQYF. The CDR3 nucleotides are TGTGCCAGCAGTTACTTATACGAGCAGTACTTC.

CDR3 DNA: TGTGCCACCAGCAGGAGCGCCAGCGGGCAGTTCTTC. Its translation is CATSRSASGQFF. The V call is TRBV15, the J call TRBJ2-1, with D tentatively TRBD2 (5 bases). The V gene's germline CDR1 is LNHNV and CDR2 YYDKDF (reference sequence). The CDR3 loop spans 12 amino acids. V shed 3 bases and J shed 12 bases, with 12 bases lying between them.

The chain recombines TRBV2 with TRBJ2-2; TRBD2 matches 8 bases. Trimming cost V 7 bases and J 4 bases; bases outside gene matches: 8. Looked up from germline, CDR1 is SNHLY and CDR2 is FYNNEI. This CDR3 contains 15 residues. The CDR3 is CASNSGTRSTGELFF. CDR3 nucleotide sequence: TGTGCCAGCAACTCCGGGACTAGATCCACCGGGGAGCTGTTTTTT.

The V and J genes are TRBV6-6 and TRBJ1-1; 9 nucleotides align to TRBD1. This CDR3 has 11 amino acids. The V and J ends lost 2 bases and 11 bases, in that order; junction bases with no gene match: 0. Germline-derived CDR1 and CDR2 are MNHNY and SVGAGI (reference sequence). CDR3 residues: CASSYDRGAFF. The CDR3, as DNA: TGTGCCAGCAGTTACGACAGGGGGGCTTTCTTT.

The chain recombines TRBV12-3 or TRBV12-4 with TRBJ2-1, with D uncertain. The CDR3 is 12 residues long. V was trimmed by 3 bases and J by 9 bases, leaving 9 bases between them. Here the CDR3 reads CASSFQYVEQFF. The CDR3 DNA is TGTGCCAGCAGTTTCCAGTATGTTGAGCAGTTCTTC.

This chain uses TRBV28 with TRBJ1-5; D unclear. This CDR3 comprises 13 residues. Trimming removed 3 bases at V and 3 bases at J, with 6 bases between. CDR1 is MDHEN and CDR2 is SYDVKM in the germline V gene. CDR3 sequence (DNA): TGTGCCAGCAGTTTCAGGAACAATCAGCCCCAGCATTTT. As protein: CASSFRNNQPQHF.

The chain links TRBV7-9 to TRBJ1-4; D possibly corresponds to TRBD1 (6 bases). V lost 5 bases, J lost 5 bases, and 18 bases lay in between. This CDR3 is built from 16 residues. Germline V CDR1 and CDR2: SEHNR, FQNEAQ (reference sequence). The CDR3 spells CASSRVFRGINEKLFF. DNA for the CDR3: TGTGCCAGCAGCCGCGTGTTCAGGGGCATAAATGAAAAACTGTTTTTT.

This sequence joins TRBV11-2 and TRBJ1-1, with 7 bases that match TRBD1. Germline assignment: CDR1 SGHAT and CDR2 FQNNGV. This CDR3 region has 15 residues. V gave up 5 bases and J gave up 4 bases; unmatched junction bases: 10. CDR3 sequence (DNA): TGTGCCAGCAGCCGATCCCAGGGGGTATCCACTGAAGCTTTCTTT. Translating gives CASSRSQGVSTEAFF.

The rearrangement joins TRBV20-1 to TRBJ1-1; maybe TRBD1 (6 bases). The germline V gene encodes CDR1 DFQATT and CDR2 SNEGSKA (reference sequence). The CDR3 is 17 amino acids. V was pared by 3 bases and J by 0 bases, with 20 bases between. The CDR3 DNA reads TGCAGTGCTAGTCCGGACAGTAGAGGACCAATGAACACTGAAGCTTTCTTT. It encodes CSASPDSRGPMNTEAFF.

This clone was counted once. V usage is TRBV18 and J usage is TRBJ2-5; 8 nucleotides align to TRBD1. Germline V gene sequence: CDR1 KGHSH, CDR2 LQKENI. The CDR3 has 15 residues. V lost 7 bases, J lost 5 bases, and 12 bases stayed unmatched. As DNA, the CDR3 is TGTGCCAGCTACGCCATGCAGGGGGCTTGGGAGACCCAGTACTTC. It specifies CASYAMQGAWETQYF.

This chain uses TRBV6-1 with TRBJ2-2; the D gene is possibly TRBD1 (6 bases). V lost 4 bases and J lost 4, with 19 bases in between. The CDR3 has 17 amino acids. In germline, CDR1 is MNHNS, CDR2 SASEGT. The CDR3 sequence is CASSGRQASFITGELFF. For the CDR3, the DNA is TGTGCCAGCAGTGGAAGACAGGCCTCATTTATCACCGGGGAGCTGTTTTTT.

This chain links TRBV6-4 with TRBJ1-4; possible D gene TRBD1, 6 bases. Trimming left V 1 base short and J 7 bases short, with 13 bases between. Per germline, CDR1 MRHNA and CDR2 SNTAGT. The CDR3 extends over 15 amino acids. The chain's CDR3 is CASSDWKGVSEKLFF. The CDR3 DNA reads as TGTGCCAGCAGTGACTGGAAGGGGGTAAGTGAAAAACTGTTTTTT.

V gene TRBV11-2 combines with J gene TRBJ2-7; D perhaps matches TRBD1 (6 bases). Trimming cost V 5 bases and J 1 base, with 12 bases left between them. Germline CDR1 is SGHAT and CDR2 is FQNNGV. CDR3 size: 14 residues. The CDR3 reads CASSPAGASYEQYF. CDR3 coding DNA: TGTGCCAGCAGCCCAGCAGGGGCTTCCTACGAGCAGTACTTC.

The CDR3 loop reads CASSLASGASYEQYF. CDR3 bases: TGTGCCAGCAGCTTGGCTAGCGGGGCGTCCTACGAGCAGTACTTC. The J gene is TRBJ2-7, the V gene TRBV5-8; 9 nucleotides align to TRBD2. Germline CDR1 and CDR2: SGHTS and YDEGEE. J lost 1 base, V lost 0 bases, and 2 bases had no gene match. There are 15 residues in the CDR3.

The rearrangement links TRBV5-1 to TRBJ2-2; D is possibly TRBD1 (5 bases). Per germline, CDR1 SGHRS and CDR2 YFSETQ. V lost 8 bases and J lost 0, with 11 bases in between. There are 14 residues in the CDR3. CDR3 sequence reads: CASLDSPNTGELFF. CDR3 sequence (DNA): TGCGCCAGTCTAGACAGCCCGAACACCGGGGAGCTGTTTTTT. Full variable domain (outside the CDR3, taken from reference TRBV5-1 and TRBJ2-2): KAGVTQTPRYLIKTRGQQVTLSCSPISGHRSVSWYQQTPGQGLQFLFEYFSETQRNKGNFPGRFSGRQFSNSRSEMNVSTLELGDSALYLCASLDSPNTGELFFGEGSRLTVL.

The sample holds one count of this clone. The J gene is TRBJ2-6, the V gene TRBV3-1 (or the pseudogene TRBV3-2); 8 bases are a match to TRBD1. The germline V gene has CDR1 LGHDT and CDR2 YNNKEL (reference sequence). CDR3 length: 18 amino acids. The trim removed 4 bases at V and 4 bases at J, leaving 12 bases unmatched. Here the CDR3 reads CASSPPRTGWLGANVLTF. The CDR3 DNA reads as TGTGCCAGCAGCCCCCCGAGGACAGGGTGGCTCGGGGCCAACGTCCTGACTTTC.

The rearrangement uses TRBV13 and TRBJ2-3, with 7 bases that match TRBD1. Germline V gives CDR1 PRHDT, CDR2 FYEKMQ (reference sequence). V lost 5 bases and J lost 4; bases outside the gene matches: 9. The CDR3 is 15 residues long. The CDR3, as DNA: TGTGCCAGCAGCCCATATATAGGACAGGCAGATACGCAGTATTTT. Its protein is CASSPYIGQADTQYF. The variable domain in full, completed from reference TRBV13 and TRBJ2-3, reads AAGVIQSPRHLIKEKRETATLKCYPIPRHDTVYWYQQGPGQDPQFLISFYEKMQSDKGSIPDRFSAQQFSDYHSELNMSSLELGDSALYFCASSPYIGQADTQYFGPGTRLTVL.